This T cell receptor beta chain was found in a study of prognosis after radiotherapy for stage I lung cancer. Study results and caveats: Lower Shannon entropy values were found after stereotactic body radiation therapy in patients who developed distant metastases.

With 10 bases clipped from V and 5 bases from J, the junction kept 9 bases outside the gene matches. Germline V lookup: CDR1 SGDLS, CDR2 YYNGEE. The CDR3 spans 15 residues. About this clonotype: Its antigen is as yet unknown.

By two-round multiplex PCR, the TCR beta CDR3 was amplified from genomic DNA. With primers specific to each TRBV and TRBJ gene, the first-round PCR was performed. TCRdb re-called the multiplex PCR reads with MiXCR, one entry per CDR3 protein. The table lists around 51,000 distinct CDR3 sequences, roughly 36% of them singletons. This material consisted of PBMCs, taken before or after stereotactic body radiation therapy (not recorded which). The TCR was taken from a donor aged 50 or older with non-small cell lung cancer. The chain combines TRBV9 with TRBJ1-6; 10 bases line up with TRBD1. The CDR3 is CAGGRQGANNSPLHF. In DNA, the CDR3 is TGTGCCGGCGGGCGACAGGGGGCCAATAATTCACCCCTCCACTTT.